The present entry profiles one TCR beta chain with its context. These data belong to a study of blood T cell repertoires in COVID-19. Germline-derived CDR1 and CDR2 are LGHDT and YNNKEL (reference sequence). V lost 1 base and J lost 7; bases outside the gene matches: 11. CDR3 length: 16 residues. TCRdb's table, derived via immunoSEQ multiplex PCR, lists solely in-frame clones and lacks some. The sample includes under 200,000 clones, 86% of them seen just once. Sequencing was performed on PBMCs or T cells enriched from blood (not recorded which). The clonotype comes from a man aged 40-49 years with acute COVID-19. This rearrangement joins TRBV3-1 (or the pseudogene TRBV3-2) to TRBJ2-7, with 9 bases that match TRBD2. The CDR3 loop reads CASSQAEREDPCEQYF. As DNA, the CDR3 is TGTGCCAGCAGCCAAGCCGAGCGGGAGGATCCGTGTGAGCAGTACTTC.